This entry describes one T cell receptor beta chain. As yet, its antigen is unknown. This sample was taken from a study of CD8 T cells in ankylosing spondylitis. Study findings and constraints: Ankylosing spondylitis blood appeared to be characterized by a TCR beta motif of 8 or 9 highly homologous variants.

The CDR3 loop spans 14 amino acids. Germline V gene sequence: CDR1 DFQATT, CDR2 SNEGSKA (reference sequence). V was shortened by 5 bases and J by 0 bases, with 12 bases between the two germline ends. Using quantitative 5'-RACE with molecular barcodes, the authors made TCR beta libraries. TCRdb reprocessed the 5' RACE reads with MiXCR, giving one entry per CDR3 protein. Of 250,000 or so distinct CDR3 sequences in the sample, about 24% were seen once. Input material: blood, either unsorted or a sorted T cell fraction (not recorded which). The sequence derives from a male donor with ankylosing spondylitis or in good health (not recorded which). V and J are TRBV20-1 and TRBJ2-3; tentative D call: TRBD1 (6 bases). This CDR3 is CSAGDTQSTDTQYF. In DNA form, the CDR3 reads TGCAGTGCTGGGGACACCCAAAGCACAGATACGCAGTATTTT.